Each of the 8 T cell receptor beta chains below was sequenced from the same sample in a study of blood T cell repertoires in COVID-19. Generated by immunoSEQ multiplex PCR, the TCRdb table keeps only in-frame clones and is missing some. The sample lists around 200,000 clones; more than 70% were seen once. The sequenced material came from PBMCs or T cells enriched from blood (not recorded which). The receptors come from a man aged 40-55 years with acute COVID-19.

The J gene is TRBJ1-5, the V gene TRBV28; D not resolved. Germline loops: CDR1 MDHEN, CDR2 SYDVKM. The CDR3 is 13 amino acids. Deletions cut 9 bases from V and 0 bases from J, with 9 bases between. In DNA, the CDR3 is TGTGCCAGTACAGTAAATAGCAATCAGCCCCAGCATTTT. This gives the protein CASTVNSNQPQHF. The whole variable domain, filled in from reference TRBV28 and TRBJ1-5, reads DVKVTQSSRYLVKRTGEKVFLECVQDMDHENMFWYRQDPGLGLRLIYFSYDVKMKEKGDIPEGYSVSREKKERFSLILESASTNQTSMYLCASTVNSNQPQHFGDGTRLSIL.

V usage is TRBV18 and J usage is TRBJ1-3; D perhaps matches TRBD1 (5 bases). The germline V and J ends were trimmed by 4 bases and 0 bases, with 13 bases remaining between them. CDR3 length equals 16 residues. From germline, CDR1 is KGHSH and CDR2 LQKENI. For the CDR3, the DNA is TGTGCCAGCTCACTCTCGACAGAAACCTCTGGAAACACCATATATTTT. Its protein product is CASSLSTETSGNTIYF.

The chain uses TRBV10-1 and TRBJ2-7; D is ambiguous. The CDR3 runs to 11 residues. The germline V gene encodes CDR1 WNHNN and CDR2 SYGVQD (reference sequence). With 8 bases removed from V and 2 bases from J, the gap between germline ends came to 7 bases. CDR3 bases: TGCGCCAGCGTAAAAACCTACGAGCAGTACTTC. Translation gives CASVKTYEQYF.

V gene TRBV11-2 combines with J gene TRBJ2-6, with 7 bases that match TRBD1. V was clipped by 5 bases and J by 1 base; unmatched bases: 11. The CDR3 sequence is 18 residues long. Looked up from germline, CDR1 is SGHAT and CDR2 is FQNNGV. The chain's CDR3 is CASSSLRTGTSGANVLTF. CDR3 DNA: TGTGCCAGCAGCAGCCTAAGGACAGGTACATCTGGGGCCAACGTCCTGACTTTC.

The chain has TRBV7-2 and TRBJ1-5, with 8 bases aligning to TRBD1. The CDR3 length is 15 residues. J was trimmed by 8 bases and V by 6 bases; bases with no gene match: 12. Germline CDR1 reads SGHTA; CDR2 reads FQGNSA. CDR3 bases: TGTGCCAGCAGGAATATCGGACAGGGAAGGGAGCCCCAGCATTTT. As protein: CASRNIGQGREPQHF.

The gene calls are TRBV5-1 and TRBJ2-5; the D is unclear. Looked up from germline, CDR1 is SGHRS and CDR2 is YFSETQ. Between the trimmed V and J ends, which lost 4 bases and 5 bases, there was a span of 12 bases. CDR3 length equals 13 residues. CDR3 nucleotides: TGCGCCAGCAGCGTTCGGGTTAGCGAGACCCAGTACTTC. This gives the protein CASSVRVSETQYF.

This clone was observed a single time. The chain employs TRBV7-2 and TRBJ1-4; D not certain. V was shortened by 3 bases and J by 0 bases, with 5 bases between the two germline ends. The CDR3 runs to 14 residues. Germline CDR1 reads SGHTA; CDR2 reads FQGNSA. CDR3 in DNA: TGTGCCAGCAGCTTTTATGCAACTAATGAAAAACTGTTTTTT. This gives the protein CASSFYATNEKLFF.

The chain joins TRBV5-1 to TRBJ2-7, with a possible D match to TRBD1 (6 bases). The germline CDR1 and CDR2 sequences are SGHRS and YFSETQ. V lost 0 bases and J lost 4, with 11 bases in between. The CDR3 spans 14 residues. CDR3 nucleotides: TGCGCCAGCAGCTTGGTCCCAGGGGCTTACGAGCAGTACTTC. Translated: CASSLVPGAYEQYF.